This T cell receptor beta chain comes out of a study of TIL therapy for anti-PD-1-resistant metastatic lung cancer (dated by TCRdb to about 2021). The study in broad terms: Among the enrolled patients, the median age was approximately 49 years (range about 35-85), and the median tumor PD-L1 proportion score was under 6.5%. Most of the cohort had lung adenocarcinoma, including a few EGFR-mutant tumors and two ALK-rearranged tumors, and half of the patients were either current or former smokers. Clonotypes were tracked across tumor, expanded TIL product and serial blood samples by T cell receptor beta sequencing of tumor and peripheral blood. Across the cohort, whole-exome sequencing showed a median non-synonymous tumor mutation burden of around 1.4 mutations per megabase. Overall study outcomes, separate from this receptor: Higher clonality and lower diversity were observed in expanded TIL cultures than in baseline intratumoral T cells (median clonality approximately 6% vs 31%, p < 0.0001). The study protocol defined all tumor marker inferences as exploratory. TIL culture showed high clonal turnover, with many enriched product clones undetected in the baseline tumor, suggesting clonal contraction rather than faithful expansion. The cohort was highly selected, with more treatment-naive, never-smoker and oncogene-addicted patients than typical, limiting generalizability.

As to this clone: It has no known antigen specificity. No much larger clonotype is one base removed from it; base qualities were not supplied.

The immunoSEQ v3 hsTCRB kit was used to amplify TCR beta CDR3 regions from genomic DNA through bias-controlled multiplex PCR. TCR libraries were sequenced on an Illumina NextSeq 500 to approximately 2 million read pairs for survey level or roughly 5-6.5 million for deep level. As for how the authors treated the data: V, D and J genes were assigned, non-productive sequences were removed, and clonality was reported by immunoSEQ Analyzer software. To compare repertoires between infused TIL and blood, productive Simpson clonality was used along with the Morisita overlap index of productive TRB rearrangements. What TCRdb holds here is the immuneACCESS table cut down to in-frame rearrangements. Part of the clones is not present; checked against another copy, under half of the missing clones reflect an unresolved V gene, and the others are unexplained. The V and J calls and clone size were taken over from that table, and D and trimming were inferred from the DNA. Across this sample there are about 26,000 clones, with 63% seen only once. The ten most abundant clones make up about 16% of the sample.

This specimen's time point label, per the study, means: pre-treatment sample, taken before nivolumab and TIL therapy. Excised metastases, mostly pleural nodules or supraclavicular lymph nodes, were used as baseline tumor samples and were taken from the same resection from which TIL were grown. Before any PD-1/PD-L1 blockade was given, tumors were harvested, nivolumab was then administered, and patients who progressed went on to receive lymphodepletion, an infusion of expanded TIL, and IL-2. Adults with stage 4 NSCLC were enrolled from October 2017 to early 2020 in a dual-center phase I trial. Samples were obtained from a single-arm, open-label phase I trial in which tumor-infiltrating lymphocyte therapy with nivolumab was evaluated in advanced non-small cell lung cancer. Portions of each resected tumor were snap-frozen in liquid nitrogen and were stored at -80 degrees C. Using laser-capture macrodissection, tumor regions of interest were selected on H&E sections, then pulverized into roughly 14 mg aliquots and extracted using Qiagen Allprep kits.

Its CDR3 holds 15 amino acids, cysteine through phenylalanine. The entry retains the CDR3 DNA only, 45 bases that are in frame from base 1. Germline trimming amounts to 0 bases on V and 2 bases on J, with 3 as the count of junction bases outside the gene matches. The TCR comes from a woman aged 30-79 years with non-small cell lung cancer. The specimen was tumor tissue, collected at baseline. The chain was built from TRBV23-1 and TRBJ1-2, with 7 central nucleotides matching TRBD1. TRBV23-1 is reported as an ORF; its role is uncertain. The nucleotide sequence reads TGCGCCAGCAGTCAATCGACAGGGACCAACTATGGCTACACCTTC. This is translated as CASSQSTGTNYGYTF.